These 24 T cell receptor beta chains were sequenced from one sample in a study of control samples from healthy donors and cancer patients. Using immunoSEQ multiplex PCR, the repertoire was profiled, and TCRdb retains in-frame clones only, with some absent. The sample includes over 150,000 clones, approximately 94% of them seen just once. Material for sequencing was blood. All receptors come from a man aged 25-45 years in good health.

The chain has TRBV27 and TRBJ2-1, with TRBD1 matching 8 bases. Germline CDR1 is MNHEY and CDR2 is SMNVEV (reference sequence). This CDR3 spans 13 amino acids. Unmatched junction bases numbered 6, after V lost 4 bases and J lost 10 bases. CDR3 residues: CASSSQGAWEQFF. The CDR3 DNA sequence: TGTGCCAGCAGTTCCCAGGGGGCCTGGGAGCAGTTCTTC.

V and J are TRBV18 and TRBJ1-1; D ambiguous. Germline CDR1 and CDR2: KGHSH and LQKENI. The length of the CDR3 is 13 residues. Trimming stripped 4 bases from V and 4 bases from J, with 10 bases between. The CDR3 loop reads CASSQGGSTEAFF. The CDR3, as DNA: TGTGCCAGCTCACAAGGAGGGAGCACTGAAGCTTTCTTT.

This sequence joins TRBV27 and TRBJ2-1, with unresolved D. V lost 2 bases and J 1 base, leaving 6 bases between the germline ends. The CDR3 sequence is 14 residues long. The germline V gene has CDR1 MNHEY and CDR2 SMNVEV (reference sequence). The CDR3 DNA sequence: TGTGCCAGCAGTTTACGCGGTTCCTACAATGAGCAGTTCTTC. Its protein is CASSLRGSYNEQFF.

The chain uses TRBV20-1 and TRBJ2-3; 10 bases agree with TRBD2. Unmatched junction bases numbered 5, after V lost 3 bases and J lost 2 bases. The CDR3 is 15 amino acids. Germline V gives CDR1 DFQATT, CDR2 SNEGSKA (reference sequence). CDR3 loop: CSASGSGGNTDTQYF. CDR3 nucleotide sequence: TGCAGTGCTAGTGGTAGCGGGGGGAACACAGATACGCAGTATTTT.

The V and J genes are TRBV5-8 and TRBJ1-6; D is unclear. This CDR3 spans 15 amino acids. The V and J ends lost 6 bases and 0 bases respectively, with 10 bases between them. In germline, CDR1 is SGHTS, CDR2 YDEGEE. The CDR3 DNA follows: TGTGCCAGCATGGAAACTTTCTCCTATAATTCACCCCTCCACTTT. Translated, it gives CASMETFSYNSPLHF.

Points on this clone: The junction does not match germline at one end; this may be a read error. The chain uses TRBV30 and TRBJ2-7, with TRBD2 matching over 13 bases. The CDR3 totals 14 residues. Germline CDR1 GTSNPN, CDR2 SVGIG (reference sequence). The CDR3 DNA follows: TGTGCCTTTGGACAGCGGACTAGCGGGAGTCCGGAACGCTTC. Encoded protein: CAFGQRTSGSPERF.

The V call is TRBV3-1 (or the pseudogene TRBV3-2), the J call TRBJ2-2; 7 nucleotides align to TRBD2. The CDR3 has 15 amino acids. CDR1 is LGHDT and CDR2 is YNNKEL in the germline V gene (reference sequence). V lost 4 bases to trimming and J lost 0 bases; unmatched junction nucleotides: 2. The CDR3 region is CASSRDYSNTGELFF. In nucleotides, the CDR3 is TGTGCCAGCAGCCGGGACTACTCGAACACCGGGGAGCTGTTTTTT.

The genes are TRBV4-1 and TRBJ1-5; D is undetermined. The CDR3 spans 15 residues. CDR1 and CDR2 from the germline V gene are MGHRA and YSYEKL. V dropped 4 bases and J dropped 7 bases, with 17 bases sitting between them. The CDR3 here is CASSLAPVASQPQHF. The CDR3 bases are TGCGCCAGCAGCCTCGCCCCGGTAGCAAGCCAGCCCCAGCATTTT.

This chain connects TRBV27 to TRBJ2-6; no clear D gene. V was clipped by 0 bases and J by 0 bases, with 12 bases between them. The CDR3 contains 18 residues. Per germline, CDR1 MNHEY and CDR2 SMNVEV (reference sequence). CDR3 bases: TGTGCCAGCAGTTTATCGCCAGGACGCTTCTCTGGGGCCAACGTCCTGACTTTC. It yields the protein CASSLSPGRFSGANVLTF.

The rearrangement joins TRBV4-3 to TRBJ2-2; D unresolved. Between the trimmed V and J ends, which lost 4 bases and 7 bases, there was a span of 10 bases. This CDR3 is 13 amino acids long. Germline CDR1 reads LGHNA; CDR2 reads YSLEER. CDR3 coding DNA: TGCGCCAGCAGCCCGAAGCTGTACGGGGAGCTGTTTTTT. Translated: CASSPKLYGELFF.

This clone was seen a few times. This chain joins TRBV30 and TRBJ1-2; D might be TRBD1 (5 bases). The CDR3 is 12 amino acids. Per germline, CDR1 GTSNPN and CDR2 SVGIG (reference sequence). V dropped 5 bases and J dropped 4 bases, with 11 bases sitting between them. DNA of the CDR3: TGTGCCTGGGGGGGAGGTTCCTATGGCTACACCTTC. Translation: CAWGGGSYGYTF.

The rearrangement links TRBV7-8 to TRBJ1-1; no reliable D call. The CDR3 runs 12 residues. Germline V gene sequence: CDR1 SGHVS, CDR2 FQNEAQ. Between the trimmed V and J ends, which lost 10 bases and 5 bases, there was a span of 14 bases. CDR3 region: CATEAGQTEAFF. In DNA, the CDR3 is TGTGCCACGGAGGCAGGCCAGACTGAAGCTTTCTTT.

The J gene is TRBJ2-7, the V gene TRBV3-1 (or the pseudogene TRBV3-2), with 8 bases that match TRBD2. The CDR3 runs 14 residues. V dropped 4 bases and J dropped 5; count of bases not matched to a gene: 7. CDR1 and CDR2 (germline): LGHDT, YNNKEL (reference sequence). The CDR3, as DNA: TGTGCCAGCAGCCCGCCGGGAGGGTTTGACGAGCAGTACTTC. As protein: CASSPPGGFDEQYF.

The J gene is TRBJ1-3, the V gene TRBV3-1 (or the pseudogene TRBV3-2); D is undetermined. Germline values: CDR1 LGHDT, CDR2 YNNKEL (reference sequence). V was shortened by 3 bases and J by 0 bases, with 12 bases between the two germline ends. CDR3 length: 16 amino acids. CDR3 coding DNA: TGTGCCAGCAGCCACCGACTGTTTAACTCTGGAAACACCATATATTTT. This encodes CASSHRLFNSGNTIYF.

The CDR3 is CASSHWDRPYEQYF. CDR3 nucleotides: TGTGCCAGCAGCCATTGGGACAGACCTTACGAGCAGTACTTC. V usage is TRBV14 and J usage is TRBJ2-7; TRBD1 matches at 7 bases. Germline V lookup: CDR1 SGHDN, CDR2 FVKESK. V dropped 3 bases and J dropped 4; count of bases not matched to a gene: 6. The CDR3 is 14 residues long.

CDR3 DNA sequence: TGTGCCAGCAGCTTAGCGCCATCCCCGGCGGAAAAACTGTTTTTT. Protein product: CASSLAPSPAEKLFF. The rearrangement links TRBV7-6 to TRBJ1-4; D call uncertain. V was shortened by 0 bases and J by 8 bases, with 13 bases between the two germline ends. This CDR3 comprises 15 residues. The germline gives CDR1 SGHVS, CDR2 FNYEAQ.

V usage is TRBV19 and J usage is TRBJ1-6; D not resolved. The V gene's germline CDR1 is LNHDA and CDR2 SQIVND (reference sequence). The CDR3 runs 13 residues. Trimming stripped 0 bases from V and 6 bases from J, with 3 bases between. CDR3 coding DNA: TGTGCCAGTAGTATAGACCCTAATTCACCCCTCCACTTT. It specifies CASSIDPNSPLHF.

This chain uses TRBV5-1 with TRBJ2-7; D is possibly TRBD2 (6 bases). With 4 bases removed from V and 7 bases from J, the gap between germline ends came to 18 bases. This CDR3 has 14 amino acids. The germline V gene encodes CDR1 SGHRS and CDR2 YFSETQ. The CDR3 coding sequence is TGCGCCAGCAGCCCTTCGGGGACTGAAGGAGAGCAGTACTTC. Translated: CASSPSGTEGEQYF. Combining the CDR3 with reference TRBV5-1 and TRBJ2-7 gives the whole variable domain KAGVTQTPRYLIKTRGQQVTLSCSPISGHRSVSWYQQTPGQGLQFLFEYFSETQRNKGNFPGRFSGRQFSNSRSEMNVSTLELGDSALYLCASSPSGTEGEQYFGPGTRLTVT.

V is TRBV14 and J is TRBJ1-4; the D is unclear. Trimming took off 0 bases at V and 7 bases at J, with 18 bases between the two ends. The germline gives CDR1 SGHDN, CDR2 FVKESK. CDR3 length: 17 residues. The chain's CDR3 is CASSQERNVRYAEKLFF. The CDR3 region has the DNA TGTGCCAGCAGCCAAGAACGAAATGTACGATACGCTGAAAAACTGTTTTTT.

The genes are TRBV5-1 and TRBJ2-4; 7 positions agree with TRBD1. With 0 bases clipped from V and 3 bases from J, the junction kept 3 bases outside the gene matches. Germline CDR1 and CDR2: SGHRS and YFSETQ. The CDR3 is made up of 15 amino acids. CDR3 bases: TGCGCCAGCAGCTTGGAGGGGGCCCTCAAAAACATTCAGTACTTC. The encoded protein is CASSLEGALKNIQYF.

The J gene is TRBJ2-1, the V gene TRBV10-3, with 8 positions matching TRBD1. V lost 10 bases, J lost 0 bases, and 5 bases stayed unmatched. The CDR3 is 14 amino acids. Germline V gene sequence: CDR1 ENHRY, CDR2 SYGVKD. In DNA form, the CDR3 reads TGTGCCACCACGGGACAGGTCTCCTACAATGAGCAGTTCTTC. Protein: CATTGQVSYNEQFF.

CDR3 in DNA: TGTGCCAGCAGCTTAGCTCAGCTCTTCTCTGGAAACACCATATATTTT. Encoded protein: CASSLAQLFSGNTIYF. This chain links TRBV7-2 with TRBJ1-3, with no clear D. Germline values: CDR1 SGHTA, CDR2 FQGNSA. The length of the CDR3 is 16 residues. Trimming removed 0 bases from V and 0 bases from J, with 9 bases in between.

V usage is TRBV3-1 (or the pseudogene TRBV3-2) and J usage is TRBJ1-1; D uncertain. The CDR3 runs to 14 residues. Germline CDR1 reads LGHDT; CDR2 reads YNNKEL (reference sequence). With 4 bases removed from V and 5 bases from J, the gap between germline ends came to 14 bases. This CDR3 reads CASSPKPKGTEAFF. The CDR3 region has the DNA TGTGCCAGCAGCCCGAAGCCCAAGGGAACTGAAGCTTTCTTT.

This clone was recorded once. The rearrangement links TRBV12-5 to TRBJ1-2, with D hard to call. Trimming pared 1 base from V and 6 bases from J, leaving 6 bases between. Germline assignment: CDR1 LGHNT and CDR2 FRNRAP. The CDR3 contains 12 residues. The CDR3 here is CASGLGFNGYTF. In nucleotides, the CDR3 is TGTGCTAGTGGTTTGGGGTTCAATGGCTACACCTTC.